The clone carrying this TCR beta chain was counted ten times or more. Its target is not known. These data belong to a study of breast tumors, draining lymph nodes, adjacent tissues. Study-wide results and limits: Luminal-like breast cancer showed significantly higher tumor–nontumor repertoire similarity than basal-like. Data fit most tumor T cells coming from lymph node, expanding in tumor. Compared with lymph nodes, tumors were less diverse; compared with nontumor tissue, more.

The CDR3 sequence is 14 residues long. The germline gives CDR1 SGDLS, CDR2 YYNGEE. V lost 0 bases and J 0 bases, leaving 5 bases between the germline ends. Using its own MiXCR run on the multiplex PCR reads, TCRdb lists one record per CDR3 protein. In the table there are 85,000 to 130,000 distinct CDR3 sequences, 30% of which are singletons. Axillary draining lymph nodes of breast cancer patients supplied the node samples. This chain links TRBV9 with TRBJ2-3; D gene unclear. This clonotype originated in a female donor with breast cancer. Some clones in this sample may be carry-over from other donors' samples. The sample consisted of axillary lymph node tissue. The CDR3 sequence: CASSVGPSTDTQYF. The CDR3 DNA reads TGTGCCAGCAGCGTAGGACCGAGCACAGATACGCAGTATTTT.